What follows describes a single TCR beta chain. The target antigen is unknown. The CDR3 is 18 residues long. This entry is derived from a study of cytomegalovirus exposure and HLA in healthy donors. Across the whole study: As released early, the data held 70 million to 100 million unique TCRs from HLA-typed donors.

The study's findings and limits: Data from an earlier analysis indicated that most TCR beta V segments were productive either about 87% or about 30% of the time. The authors enumerated 150 to 200 TCR beta chains as linked to cytomegalovirus. Highly shared variants forming one cluster were likely a sequencing artifact.

PCR was performed using 60 Vbeta and 13 Jbeta primers. Measured with immunoSEQ multiplex PCR; TCRdb has only the in-frame clones, and not every one. The table records around 93,000 clones, approximately 80% of them present only once. The clonotype was recovered from a man aged 25-45 years in good health and CMV-seropositive. Sequenced input: PBMCs. This sequence joins TRBV21-1 and TRBJ2-1; no DNA check was done on the table's D call, TRBD2. TRBV21-1 is deemed a pseudogene. Here the CDR3 reads CASSGLPPGGEVYNEQFF. For the CDR3, the DNA is TGTGCCAGCAGCGGCCTTCCCCCGGGGGGGGAGGTGTACAATGAGCAGTTCTTC.